The subject of this entry is one TCR beta chain. Its antigen remains undetermined. No quality values exist for individual bases; no much larger clone is one base distant. The CDR3 has 14 amino acids, counting the end cysteine and phenylalanine. Only the CDR3 portion is preserved as DNA: 42 bases, with reading frame beginning at the first base. V loses 5 bases, J loses 7 bases, and the germline ends lie 17 bases apart. CDR1 and CDR2 were assigned from the germline V gene (reference sequence) as MNHEY and SMNVEV. The source of the sample is a study of control samples from healthy donors and cancer patients (dated by TCRdb to about 2020). Library preparation employed the immunoSEQ multiplex PCR assay. TCRdb retrieved this table from immuneACCESS and kept in-frame rearrangements only. Not all clones are present; in checked studies, unresolved V genes account for under half, and no reason is known for the remainder. This sample has tens of thousands of clones in its table, and 88% of those were observed once. About 15% of the sample rests with the top ten.

Sequencing was done on a sample of blood. The sequence is built from TRBV27 and TRBJ1-1, with TRBD1 as a weak D call on 5 bases. The origin of this receptor is a woman in her sixties or seventies in good health. The DNA sequence reads TGTGCCAGCAGTCCGGCGGGGGGTCTGAGTGAAGCTTTCTTT. This yields the protein CASSPAGGLSEAFF.